This T cell receptor (beta chain) appears in the sequencing data of a study of blood T cell repertoires in COVID-19. Across the study: T cells, B-cell-depleted T cells, or PBMCs supplied cDNA or gDNA.

Germline V lookup: CDR1 SGHDT, CDR2 YYEEEE. V was clipped by 0 bases and J by 7 bases; unmatched bases: 8. The CDR3 length is 15 residues. In the study's own analysis: Scientists estimated how many nucleated cells there were by amplifying reference gene primers. Method: immunoSEQ multiplex PCR; TCRdb's copy keeps in-frame clones and lacks some. The V and J calls and clone size were taken over from that table, and D and trimming were inferred from the DNA. This table holds 200,000 to 300,000 clones, around 89% found once. Across fewer than 25 US areas, participants ranged in age from about 18 to 90 years. Grouping used clinical history reported by participants in a survey and questionnaire.

The chain couples TRBV5-6 to TRBJ1-2; TRBD1 agrees at 8 bases. This clonotype was sampled from a man aged 35 to 55 who had recovered from COVID-19. Sequenced material: PBMCs or T cells enriched from blood (not recorded which). The CDR3 coding sequence is TGTGCCAGCAGCTTGGATCCAGGGGGCTTTAGTGGCTACACCTTC. Protein product: CASSLDPGGFSGYTF.